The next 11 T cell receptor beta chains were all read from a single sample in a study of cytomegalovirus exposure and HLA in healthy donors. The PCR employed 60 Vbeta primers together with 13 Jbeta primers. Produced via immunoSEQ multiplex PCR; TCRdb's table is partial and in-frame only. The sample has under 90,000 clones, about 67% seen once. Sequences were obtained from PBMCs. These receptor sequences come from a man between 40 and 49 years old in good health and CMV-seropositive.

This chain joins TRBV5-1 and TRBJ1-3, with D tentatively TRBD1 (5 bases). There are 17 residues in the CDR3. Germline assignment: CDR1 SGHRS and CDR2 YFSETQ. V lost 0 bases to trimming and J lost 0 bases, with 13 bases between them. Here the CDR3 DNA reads TGCGCCAGCAGCTTGGAGGGCAGGGTGAGCTCTGGAAACACCATATATTTT. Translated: CASSLEGRVSSGNTIYF.

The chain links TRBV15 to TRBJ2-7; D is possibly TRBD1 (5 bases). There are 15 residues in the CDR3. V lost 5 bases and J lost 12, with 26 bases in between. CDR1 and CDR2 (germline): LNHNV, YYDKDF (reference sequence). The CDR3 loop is CATSASSIGAGYRYF. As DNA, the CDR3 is TGTGCCACCAGCGCGTCCTCAATAGGGGCTGGATATCGGTACTTC.

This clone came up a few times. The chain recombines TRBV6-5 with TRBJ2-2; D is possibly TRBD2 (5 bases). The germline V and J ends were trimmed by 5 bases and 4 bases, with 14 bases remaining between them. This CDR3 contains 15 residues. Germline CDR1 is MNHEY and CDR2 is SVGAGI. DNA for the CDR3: TGTGCCAGCAGTGCGGGCCTACCAGGCACCGGGGAGCTGTTTTTT. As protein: CASSAGLPGTGELFF.

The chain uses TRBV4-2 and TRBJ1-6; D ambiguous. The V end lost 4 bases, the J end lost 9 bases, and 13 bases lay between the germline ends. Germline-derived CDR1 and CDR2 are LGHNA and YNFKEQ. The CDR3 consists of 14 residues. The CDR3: CASSLSGKVSPLHF. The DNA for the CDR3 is TGTGCCAGCAGCCTGTCCGGGAAGGTTTCACCCCTCCACTTT.

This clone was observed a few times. The CDR3: CASSIDGSSGANVLTF. Here the CDR3 DNA reads TGTGCCAGTAGTATAGACGGGAGCTCTGGGGCCAACGTCCTGACTTTC. This chain uses TRBV19 with TRBJ2-6; D may be TRBD2 (6 bases). The germline CDR1 and CDR2 sequences are LNHDA and SQIVND (reference sequence). The ends were cut back, 0 bases at V and 0 bases at J, with 6 bases in the middle. The CDR3 extends over 16 amino acids.

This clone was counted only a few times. Here the CDR3 DNA reads TGTGCCAGTAGTATAGCGGGAGCCTTGCAGGGGGAGCTGTTTTTT. It is translated as CASSIAGALQGELFF. The chain has TRBV19 and TRBJ2-2, with D maybe TRBD2 (6 bases). V was pared by 1 base and J by 8 bases, with 14 bases between. The germline gives CDR1 LNHDA, CDR2 SQIVND (reference sequence). The CDR3 loop spans 15 amino acids.

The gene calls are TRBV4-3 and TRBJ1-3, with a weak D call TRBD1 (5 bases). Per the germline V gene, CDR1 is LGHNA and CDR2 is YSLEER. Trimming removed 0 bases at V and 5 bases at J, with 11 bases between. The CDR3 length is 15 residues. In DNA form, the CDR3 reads TGCGCCAGCAGCCAAGAAGGGGACTCCCGAAACACCATATATTTT. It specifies CASSQEGDSRNTIYF.

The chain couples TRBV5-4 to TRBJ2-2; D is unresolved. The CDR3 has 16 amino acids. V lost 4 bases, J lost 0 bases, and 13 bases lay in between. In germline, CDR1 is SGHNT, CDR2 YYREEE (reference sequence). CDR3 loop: CASSRGGGPNTGELFF. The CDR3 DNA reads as TGTGCCAGCAGCCGAGGTGGCGGTCCGAACACCGGGGAGCTGTTTTTT.

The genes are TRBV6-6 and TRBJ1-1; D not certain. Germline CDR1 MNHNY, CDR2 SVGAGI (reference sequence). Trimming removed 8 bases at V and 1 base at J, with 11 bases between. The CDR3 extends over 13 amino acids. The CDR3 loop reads CASGRQPNTEAFF. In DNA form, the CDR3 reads TGTGCCAGCGGGCGTCAGCCGAACACTGAAGCTTTCTTT.

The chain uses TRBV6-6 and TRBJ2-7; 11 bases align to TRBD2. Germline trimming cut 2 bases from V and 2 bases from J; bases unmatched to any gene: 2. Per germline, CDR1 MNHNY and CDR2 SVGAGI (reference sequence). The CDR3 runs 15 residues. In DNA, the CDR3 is TGTGCCAGCAGTTACACTAGCGGGAGCACCTACGAGCAGTACTTC. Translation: CASSYTSGSTYEQYF.

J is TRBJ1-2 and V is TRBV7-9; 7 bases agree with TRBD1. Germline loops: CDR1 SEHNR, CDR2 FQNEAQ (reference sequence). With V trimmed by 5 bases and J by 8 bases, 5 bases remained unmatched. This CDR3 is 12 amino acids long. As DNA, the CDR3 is TGTGCCAGCAGCCCTAGGGGGCACGGCTACACCTTC. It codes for CASSPRGHGYTF. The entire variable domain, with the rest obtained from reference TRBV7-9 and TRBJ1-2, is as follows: DTGVSQNPRHKITKRGQNVTFRCDPISEHNRLYWYRQTLGQGPEFLTYFQNEAQLEKSRLLSDRFSAERPKGSFSTLEIQRTEQGDSAMYLCASSPRGHGYTFGSGTRLTVV.